This passage covers 24 T cell receptor beta chains from one sample sequenced in a study of cytomegalovirus exposure and HLA in healthy donors. Use of 60 Vbeta and 13 Jbeta primers characterized the PCR. Only in-frame clones appear in the TCRdb table, and some are missing; sequencing was by immunoSEQ multiplex PCR. The sample lists about 180,000 clones; 77% were seen once. The sequenced sample was PBMCs. The receptor set was obtained from a man between 18 and 29 years old in good health and CMV-seronegative.

This clone was seen a few times. V and J are TRBV5-4 and TRBJ2-1; the match to TRBD2 covers 7 bases. Germline V CDR1 and CDR2: SGHNT, YYREEE (reference sequence). The CDR3 has 12 residues. V shed 4 bases, J shed 9 bases, and the junction held 4 bases outside the gene matches. The CDR3 DNA is TGTGCCAGCAGCGGACCGGGGGGTGAGCAGTTCTTC. This encodes CASSGPGGEQFF. Variable domain in full (rest from reference TRBV5-4 and TRBJ2-1): ETGVTQSPTHLIKTRGQQVTLRCSSQSGHNTVSWYQQALGQGPQFIFQYYREEENGRGNFPPRFSGLQFPNYSSELNVNALELDDSALYLCASSGPGGEQFFGPGTRLTVL.

This chain joins TRBV7-6 and TRBJ2-7; tentatively, D is TRBD2 (5 bases). The CDR3 is 14 residues long. Trimming left V 5 bases short and J 4 bases short, with 15 bases between. The germline CDR1 and CDR2 sequences are SGHVS and FNYEAQ. In DNA, the CDR3 is TGTGCCAGCAGCCCGGGATCTAAGACATACGAGCAGTACTTC. It yields the protein CASSPGSKTYEQYF.

V usage is TRBV25-1 and J usage is TRBJ2-7, with TRBD1 matching 8 bases. The germline V gene has CDR1 MGHDK and CDR2 SYGVNS. With V trimmed by 3 bases and J by 1 base, 5 bases remained unmatched. The CDR3 is 15 residues long. CDR3 in amino acids: CASSDPGTGSYEQYF. The CDR3 DNA reads as TGTGCCAGCAGTGACCCCGGGACAGGATCCTACGAGCAGTACTTC.

The rearrangement uses TRBV6-6 and TRBJ1-2; 7 bases line up with TRBD1. Germline trimming cut 2 bases from V and 5 bases from J; bases unmatched to any gene: 5. The length of the CDR3 is 14 residues. The germline V gene has CDR1 MNHNY and CDR2 SVGAGI (reference sequence). The DNA of the CDR3 is TGTGCCAGCAGTTACCCGGGACAGAAGTATGGCTACACCTTC. This codes for CASSYPGQKYGYTF.

The genes are TRBV6-1 and TRBJ1-1; TRBD1 matches 7 bases. Trimming at V came to 4 bases and at J to 0 bases, leaving 8 bases not matched to a gene. The germline V gene encodes CDR1 MNHNS and CDR2 SASEGT. The CDR3 totals 16 residues. CDR3 coding DNA: TGTGCCAGCAGTGGAGAGGACAGGAAGATGAACACTGAAGCTTTCTTT. Translating gives CASSGEDRKMNTEAFF.

There are a few counts of this clone. V usage is TRBV25-1 and J usage is TRBJ2-2; weak D call: TRBD2 (6 bases). V dropped 1 base and J dropped 5 bases, with 14 bases sitting between them. The CDR3 loop spans 16 amino acids. Germline values: CDR1 MGHDK, CDR2 SYGVNS. The CDR3 DNA is TGTGCCAGCAGTGAATCCGGGGAGGCCATAACCGGGGAGCTGTTTTTT. This sequence encodes CASSESGEAITGELFF.

The V call is TRBV14, the J call TRBJ2-5, with TRBD2 identical over 11 bases. The CDR3 has 18 amino acids. Germline loops: CDR1 SGHDN, CDR2 FVKESK. V lost 5 bases, J lost 5 bases, and 16 bases stayed unmatched. In nucleotides, the CDR3 is TGTGCCAGCAGCTGGCGGGCGGGACTAGCGGACCCCCGGGAGACCCAGTACTTC. It codes for CASSWRAGLADPRETQYF.

The rearrangement joins TRBV19 to TRBJ1-1, with a possible D match to TRBD1 (5 bases). The germline V and J ends were trimmed by 3 bases and 4 bases, with 9 bases remaining between them. The CDR3 has 13 amino acids. Per germline, CDR1 LNHDA and CDR2 SQIVND (reference sequence). CDR3 in amino acids: CASSIQGSTEAFF. As DNA, the CDR3 is TGTGCCAGTAGTATTCAGGGTTCCACTGAAGCTTTCTTT.

The CDR3 sequence is CASSLEGGENQPQHF. In DNA, the CDR3 is TGTGCCAGCAGCTTAGAAGGAGGGGAAAATCAGCCCCAGCATTTT. The chain has TRBV7-9 and TRBJ1-5, with D possibly matching TRBD1 (5 bases). CDR3 length equals 15 residues. The germline V and J ends were trimmed by 1 base and 4 bases, with 11 bases remaining between them. The germline V gene encodes CDR1 SEHNR and CDR2 FQNEAQ (reference sequence). The variable domain in full, with the rest retrieved from reference TRBV7-9 and TRBJ1-5, is DTGVSQNPRHKITKRGQNVTFRCDPISEHNRLYWYRQTLGQGPEFLTYFQNEAQLEKSRLLSDRFSAERPKGSFSTLEIQRTEQGDSAMYLCASSLEGGENQPQHFGDGTRLSIL.

V usage is TRBV2 and J usage is TRBJ1-2; 9 bases align to TRBD1. CDR3 size: 17 residues. V shed 6 bases, J shed 8 bases, and the junction held 19 bases outside the gene matches. Looked up from germline, CDR1 is SNHLY and CDR2 is FYNNEI. CDR3 in amino acids: CASSVRGDREFSSGYTF. Written as DNA, the CDR3 is TGTGCCAGCAGCGTAAGGGGGGACAGGGAATTTAGTTCGGGCTACACCTTC.

The V call is TRBV19, the J call TRBJ1-2; 9 bases line up with TRBD1. Germline V CDR1 and CDR2: LNHDA, SQIVND (reference sequence). The CDR3 is made up of 14 amino acids. J was trimmed by 4 bases and V by 7 bases; bases with no gene match: 7. The CDR3 protein is CASTKGGQGYGYTF. In DNA form, the CDR3 reads TGTGCCAGTACCAAGGGGGGACAGGGCTATGGCTACACCTTC.

This clone was recorded a few times. The CDR3 is CASSSGTLYF. CDR3 sequence (DNA): TGTGCCAGCAGTTCTGGGACTTTATACTTC. This chain connects TRBV28 to TRBJ2-4; D may be TRBD2 (6 bases). Germline CDR1 is MDHEN and CDR2 is SYDVKM. V shed 4 bases and J shed 16 bases, with 11 bases lying between them. This CDR3 spans 10 amino acids. Complete variable domain (other parts from reference TRBV28 and TRBJ2-4): DVKVTQSSRYLVKRTGEKVFLECVQDMDHENMFWYRQDPGLGLRLIYFSYDVKMKEKGDIPEGYSVSREKKERFSLILESASTNQTSMYLCASSSGTLYFGAGTRLSVL.

As to this clone: At one end the junction does not follow the germline gene, possibly because of a read error. This sequence joins TRBV23-1 and TRBJ1-1, with 9 nucleotides matching TRBD1. TRBV23-1 is filed as an ORF, its function uncertain. The CDR3 has 13 residues. CDR3 protein: CAGRGQGNTEAFF. The CDR3, as DNA: TGCGCCGGCAGGGGACAGGGGAACACTGAAGCTTTCTTT.

The V and J genes are TRBV6-6 and TRBJ2-3; tentative D call: TRBD1 (5 bases). The length of the CDR3 is 15 residues. In germline, CDR1 is MNHNY, CDR2 SVGAGI (reference sequence). Trimming took 0 bases from V and 4 from J, leaving 11 bases between them. The CDR3: CASSYSIRGADTQYF. The CDR3 bases are TGTGCCAGCAGTTACTCGATTAGGGGCGCAGATACGCAGTATTTT.

This chain links TRBV11-2 with TRBJ2-7; 9 bases align to TRBD1. The V gene's germline CDR1 is SGHAT and CDR2 FQNNGV. This CDR3 is built from 18 residues. V shed 6 bases, J shed 2 bases, and the junction held 17 bases outside the gene matches. This chain's CDR3 is CASSSLRGQGRPTYEQYF. The CDR3 DNA follows: TGTGCCAGCAGTTCTCTTCGCGGACAGGGGCGCCCAACCTACGAGCAGTACTTC.

This clone was found a few times. The chain combines TRBV19 with TRBJ2-7, with 12 bases fitting TRBD1. The CDR3 loop spans 14 amino acids. Trimming removed 5 bases from V and 3 bases from J; junction bases left unmatched: 2. Germline loops: CDR1 LNHDA, CDR2 SQIVND (reference sequence). CDR3 nucleotides: TGTGCCAGTAGTTGGGACAGGGGGCACTACGAGCAGTACTTC. Its protein product is CASSWDRGHYEQYF.

The chain joins TRBV7-2 to TRBJ1-5; 8 bases are a match to TRBD1. Germline CDR1 and CDR2: SGHTA and FQGNSA. This CDR3 region has 15 residues. Trimming at V came to 5 bases and at J to 9 bases, leaving 12 bases not matched to a gene. The CDR3 nucleotides read TGTGCCAGCAGCCCGGGGACAGGCGCTGCTCGGCCCCAGCATTTT. Protein: CASSPGTGAARPQHF.

The V gene is TRBV27, the J gene TRBJ1-1, with 10 bases identical to TRBD1. From germline, CDR1 is MNHEY and CDR2 SMNVEV (reference sequence). Losses at the gene ends were 5 bases for V and 1 base for J; bases not matched to a gene: 7. CDR3 size: 16 residues. CDR3 nucleotides: TGTGCCAGCAGTCTGGGACAGGGGCCCGCGAACACTGAAGCTTTCTTT. This translates into CASSLGQGPANTEAFF.

This clone was seen only once. This chain uses TRBV20-1 with TRBJ1-1; no reliable D call. This CDR3 is 11 amino acids long. The ends were cut back, 3 bases at V and 5 bases at J, with 7 bases in the middle. Germline V gene sequence: CDR1 DFQATT, CDR2 SNEGSKA (reference sequence). CDR3 bases: TGCAGTGCTAGGAGCGGGACTGAAGCTTTCTTT. Its protein is CSARSGTEAFF.

The chain employs TRBV4-2 and TRBJ2-1; no clear D. The CDR3 totals 15 residues. With 1 base removed from V and 5 bases from J, the gap between germline ends came to 12 bases. The germline V gene has CDR1 LGHNA and CDR2 YNFKEQ. DNA of the CDR3: TGTGCCAGCAGCCAAGTCAACAGTCCGAACAATGAGCAGTTCTTC. It translates to CASSQVNSPNNEQFF.

This chain links TRBV10-3 with TRBJ2-1; 11 bases are shared with TRBD2. The V gene's germline CDR1 is ENHRY and CDR2 SYGVKD. The CDR3 length is 17 residues. Unmatched junction bases numbered 11, after V lost 3 bases and J lost 7 bases. DNA of the CDR3: TGTGCCATCAGTGATATGAGGGCTAGCGGGGGGAAGAATGAGCAGTTCTTC. Protein: CAISDMRASGGKNEQFF.

The chain links TRBV10-3 to TRBJ1-2; TRBD1 is a possible D gene (5 bases). V was cut by 6 bases and J by 3 bases, with 11 bases left in between. The CDR3 spans 13 residues. CDR1 is ENHRY, CDR2 SYGVKD, per germline. CDR3 sequence reads: CAIRPTGHYGYTF. The DNA of the CDR3 is TGTGCCATCAGACCTACAGGCCACTATGGCTACACCTTC.

The J gene is TRBJ2-1, the V gene TRBV5-1; 8 positions agree with TRBD2. The CDR3 is made up of 13 amino acids. Germline loops: CDR1 SGHRS, CDR2 YFSETQ. The V gene end was trimmed by 7 bases and the J gene end by 6 bases; junction bases not matched to a gene: 6. CDR3 nucleotide sequence: TGCGCCAGCGGGTCGGGGGGGCCCAATGAGCAGTTCTTC. This sequence encodes CASGSGGPNEQFF.

This sequence joins TRBV15 and TRBJ2-7, with TRBD2 identical over 11 bases. Trimming at V came to 4 bases and at J to 6 bases, leaving 8 bases not matched to a gene. From germline, CDR1 is LNHNV and CDR2 YYDKDF (reference sequence). CDR3 size: 15 residues. The CDR3 DNA is TGTGCCACCAGCATGACTCTAGCGGGAGGACGCGAGCAGTACTTC. It yields the protein CATSMTLAGGREQYF.